Following are 25 T cell receptor beta chains from one sample sequenced in a study of T cells in Graves' hyperthyroidism and ophthalmopathy. TCR beta CDR3 regions were amplified from RNA transcripts. HTBI primers drove first-round RT-PCR of the TCR CDR3. TCRdb redid the calling of the multiplex PCR reads with MiXCR, one entry per CDR3 protein. The table shows around 690,000 distinct CDR3 sequences, with 17% occurring only once. Material: blood. The origin of the receptors is a man between 50 and 59 years old with Graves' hyperthyroidism.

This clonotype was observed a handful of times. The chain is built from TRBV27 and TRBJ2-3, with 10 bases fitting TRBD2. There are 15 residues in the CDR3. Germline loops: CDR1 MNHEY, CDR2 SMNVEV (reference sequence). The V segment lost 6 bases and the J segment 6 bases; nucleotides outside the gene matches: 9. In nucleotides, the CDR3 is TGTGCCAGCAGATCCGGGACTAGCGACTTGGATACGCAGTATTTT. Its translation is CASRSGTSDLDTQYF.

This clonotype was counted many times. V and J are TRBV6-1 and TRBJ2-7; 13 bases line up with TRBD2. V gave up 3 bases and J gave up 2 bases; unmatched junction bases: 4. CDR1 is MNHNS, CDR2 SASEGT, per germline. The CDR3 length is 16 residues. CDR3 region: CASSEGLAGLPYEQYF. CDR3 bases: TGTGCCAGCAGTGAGGGACTAGCGGGATTACCCTACGAGCAGTACTTC.

This clonotype was observed many times. The chain uses TRBV19 and TRBJ1-1, with TRBD1 identical over 11 bases. CDR3 length: 17 amino acids. Trimming removed 3 bases from V and 1 base from J; junction bases left unmatched: 7. From germline, CDR1 is LNHDA and CDR2 SQIVND (reference sequence). CDR3 loop: CASSIAGQGAGNTEAFF. The CDR3 DNA reads TGTGCCAGTAGTATTGCCGGACAGGGGGCCGGGAACACTGAAGCTTTCTTT. Looking up the rest from reference TRBV19 and TRBJ1-1 gives the full variable domain: DGGITQSPKYLFRKEGQNVTLSCEQNLNHDAMYWYRQDPGQGLRLIYYSQIVNDFQKGDIAEGYSVSREKKESFPLTVTSAQKNPTAFYLCASSIAGQGAGNTEAFFGQGTRLTVV.

This clonotype was counted many times. V and J are TRBV20-1 and TRBJ2-7; D is uncertain. V shed 0 bases and J shed 5 bases, with 14 bases lying between them. Germline assignment: CDR1 DFQATT and CDR2 SNEGSKA (reference sequence). The CDR3 runs 14 residues. The CDR3 bases are TGCAGTGCTAGAGATCCGGCATTGTCCCACGAGCAGTACTTC. It yields the protein CSARDPALSHEQYF.

This clonotype appeared many times. This chain joins TRBV12-3 or TRBV12-4 and TRBJ1-4; TRBD1 aligns across 11 bases. Trimming cost V 10 bases and J 4 bases; bases outside gene matches: 5. This CDR3 comprises 14 residues. CDR3 sequence: CATTDRGLNEKLFF. CDR3 DNA sequence: TGTGCCACCACGGACAGGGGGCTTAATGAAAAACTGTTTTTT.

J is TRBJ1-1 and V is TRBV5-8, with TRBD1 matching over 11 bases. This CDR3 comprises 16 residues. J gave up 1 base and V 6 bases, and 8 bases lay outside the gene matches. Looked up from germline, CDR1 is SGHTS and CDR2 is YDEGEE. The CDR3 nucleotides are TGTGCCAGCAATCCCGGGACAGGGGGGACGAACACTGAAGCTTTCTTT. Protein sequence: CASNPGTGGTNTEAFF.

This clonotype showed up just a few times. An end of the junction does not agree with germline; a read error may underlie this. V and J are TRBV7-6 and TRBJ2-7, with 11 nucleotides matching TRBD1. Germline V gene data show CDR1 as SGHVS and CDR2 as FNYEAQ. CDR3 length equals 14 residues. The CDR3 protein is CAGSFGQGANEQYF. CDR3 in DNA: TGTGCCGGCAGCTTTGGACAGGGGGCGAACGAGCAGTACTTC.

This clonotype was counted ten times or more. The rearrangement links TRBV10-3 to TRBJ1-2; D remains ambiguous. V lost 3 bases and J 2 bases, leaving 7 bases between the germline ends. Germline V CDR1 and CDR2: ENHRY, SYGVKD. The CDR3 extends over 13 amino acids. CDR3 sequence: CAISDEGNYGYTF. In DNA form, the CDR3 reads TGTGCCATCAGTGATGAGGGAAACTATGGCTACACCTTC.

This clonotype was counted many times. The rearrangement uses TRBV19 and TRBJ2-7, with D tentatively TRBD1 or TRBD2 (6 bases each). Germline CDR1 reads LNHDA; CDR2 reads SQIVND (reference sequence). V shed 5 bases and J shed 5 bases, with 19 bases lying between them. This CDR3 has 15 residues. CDR3 in amino acids: CASSRPQGRFNEQYF. DNA of the CDR3: TGTGCCAGTAGTCGCCCGCAGGGGAGGTTCAACGAGCAGTACTTC.

This clonotype appeared a few times. The chain couples TRBV11-2 to TRBJ1-5, with D possibly matching TRBD1 (5 bases). The CDR3 sequence is 14 residues long. The germline CDR1 and CDR2 sequences are SGHAT and FQNNGV. The germline V and J ends were trimmed by 3 bases and 4 bases, with 10 bases remaining between them. CDR3: CASSLGRENQPQHF. The CDR3 DNA is TGTGCCAGCAGCTTGGGACGGGAGAATCAGCCCCAGCATTTT.

V is TRBV4-3 and J is TRBJ2-7, with D unresolved. Trimming cost V 4 bases and J 1 base, with 14 bases left between them. The CDR3 loop spans 15 amino acids. Germline V CDR1 and CDR2: LGHNA, YSLEER. The CDR3 DNA sequence: TGCGCCAGCAGCCCAACGCGACACGAGTCCTACGAGCAGTACTTC. Translating it yields CASSPTRHESYEQYF.

This clonotype was counted between two and nine times. A much larger clonotype is one base distant, so this may be a read error. V and J are TRBV27 and TRBJ2-7; D possibly corresponds to TRBD1 (6 bases). Germline V lookup: CDR1 MNHEY, CDR2 SMNVEV (reference sequence). The CDR3 extends over 16 amino acids. CDR3 sequence: CAGSSPPGAVSYEQYF. The CDR3 DNA reads as TGTGCCGGCAGTTCTCCCCCAGGGGCCGTCTCCTACGAGCAGTACTTC.

This clonotype was seen a handful of times. The rearrangement joins TRBV29-1 to TRBJ1-5; D unresolved. Germline V gives CDR1 SQVTM, CDR2 ANQGSEA. This CDR3 has 13 residues. V was pared by 4 bases and J by 0 bases, with 7 bases between. The CDR3 sequence: CSVVSGSNQPQHF. The CDR3 region has the DNA TGCAGCGTTGTATCTGGTAGCAATCAGCCCCAGCATTTT.

The V gene is TRBV7-9, the J gene TRBJ1-2; TRBD1 agrees at 7 bases. J was trimmed by 4 bases and V by 5 bases; bases with no gene match: 7. CDR3 length equals 14 residues. CDR1 and CDR2 (germline): SEHNR, FQNEAQ (reference sequence). CDR3 sequence: CASSRDSHSYGYTF. The CDR3 DNA reads as TGTGCCAGCAGCCGGGACAGCCATTCCTATGGCTACACCTTC.

This clonotype showed up many times. The chain links TRBV10-3 to TRBJ2-7; 8 bases are a match to TRBD1. V was clipped by 3 bases and J by 3 bases; unmatched bases: 4. Per germline, CDR1 ENHRY and CDR2 SYGVKD. This CDR3 region has 14 residues. The CDR3 loop reads CAISDSGGGYEQYF. DNA of the CDR3: TGTGCCATCAGTGACTCAGGGGGCGGCTACGAGCAGTACTTC.

This clonotype came up many times. V and J are TRBV3-1 and TRBJ1-1, with D unresolved. Germline CDR1 reads LGHDT; CDR2 reads YNNKEL (reference sequence). This CDR3 region has 11 residues. V dropped 5 bases and J dropped 11 bases, with 12 bases sitting between them. CDR3 sequence reads: CASSSGTWAFF. The DNA of the CDR3 is TGTGCCAGCAGCTCCGGAACATGGGCTTTCTTT.

This clonotype was counted a few times. CDR3 nucleotides: TGTGCCAGCACCTCGTATAGCAATCAGCCCCAGCATTTT. Translating it yields CASTSYSNQPQHF. The rearrangement links TRBV28 to TRBJ1-5, with unresolved D. Germline V gene sequence: CDR1 MDHEN, CDR2 SYDVKM. Between the trimmed V and J ends, which lost 7 bases and 0 bases, there was a span of 7 bases. The length of the CDR3 is 13 residues.

This clonotype was found many times. This rearrangement joins TRBV2 to TRBJ1-2, with a possible D match to TRBD1 (5 bases). This CDR3 contains 18 residues. With 6 bases removed from V and 0 bases from J, the gap between germline ends came to 23 bases. CDR1 and CDR2 (germline): SNHLY, FYNNEI. In DNA, the CDR3 is TGTGCCAGCAGCCGATTACAAGGGACGGTCGCCTCTAACTATGGCTACACCTTC. Protein product: CASSRLQGTVASNYGYTF.

This clonotype has at least ten counts. The V and J genes are TRBV20-1 and TRBJ2-7, with D hard to call. Germline assignment: CDR1 DFQATT and CDR2 SNEGSKA (reference sequence). The CDR3 spans 12 residues. Trimming took 2 bases from V and 0 from J, leaving 5 bases between them. The CDR3: CSARSGSYEQYF. The CDR3, as DNA: TGCAGTGCTAGATCAGGCTCCTACGAGCAGTACTTC.

This chain connects TRBV20-1 to TRBJ1-1; no clear D. V shed 0 bases and J shed 0 bases, with 14 bases lying between them. Germline V lookup: CDR1 DFQATT, CDR2 SNEGSKA (reference sequence). The CDR3 totals 16 residues. CDR3 nucleotides: TGCAGTGCTAGAGACCCTAGTAAGGACCTGAACACTGAAGCTTTCTTT. Amino acid sequence: CSARDPSKDLNTEAFF.

The table lists this clonotype with many counts. V usage is TRBV12-3 or TRBV12-4 and J usage is TRBJ1-1; the match to TRBD1 covers 7 bases. The CDR3 is 14 residues long. Losses at the gene ends were 5 bases for V and 1 base for J; bases not matched to a gene: 4. The CDR3: CASSQGQPNTEAFF. The DNA of the CDR3 is TGTGCCAGCAGTCAGGGACAGCCGAACACTGAAGCTTTCTTT.

This clonotype was observed at least ten times. The chain has TRBV28 and TRBJ2-5; the D gene is possibly TRBD1 (6 bases). Germline CDR1 reads MDHEN; CDR2 reads SYDVKM. The CDR3 is made up of 15 amino acids. Deletions cut 6 bases from V and 4 bases from J, with 18 bases between. CDR3 in amino acids: CASRTGTASGETQYF. Here the CDR3 DNA reads TGTGCCAGCAGAACAGGGACGGCGAGTGGAGAGACCCAGTACTTC.

This clonotype was counted only a few times. The chain has TRBV5-1 and TRBJ2-1; no definite D call. CDR1 is SGHRS and CDR2 is YFSETQ in the germline V gene. CDR3 length: 15 amino acids. V lost 3 bases to trimming and J lost 5 bases, with 15 bases between them. CDR3: CASSSTGSFDNEQFF. The CDR3 region has the DNA TGCGCCAGCAGCTCCACCGGCTCTTTTGACAATGAGCAGTTCTTC.

Notes on this clonotype: A read error may produce the germline difference seen at one junction end. The chain employs TRBV9 and TRBJ1-5; D is perhaps TRBD1 (5 bases). The germline CDR1 and CDR2 sequences are SGDLS and YYNGEE. The CDR3 covers 15 residues. The CDR3 reads CASGVEGTVNQPQHF. CDR3 in DNA: TGTGCCAGCGGCGTAGAGGGGACGGTCAATCAGCCCCAGCATTTT. The entire variable domain, with the rest obtained from reference TRBV9 and TRBJ1-5, is as follows: DSGVTQTPKHLITATGQRVTLRCSPRSGDLSVYWYQQSLDQGLQFLIQYYNGEERAKGNILERFSAQQFPDLHSELNLSSLELGDSALYFCASGVEGTVNQPQHFGDGTRLSIL.

This clonotype was counted a few times. The rearrangement links TRBV7-6 to TRBJ2-7; 7 bases map to TRBD1. J was trimmed by 2 bases and V by 3 bases; bases with no gene match: 7. CDR3 length: 15 residues. Germline V CDR1 and CDR2: SGHVS, FNYEAQ. The CDR3 region has the DNA TGTGCCAGCAGCTTCCGGGACAGTCCAACCTACGAGCAGTACTTC. Amino acids: CASSFRDSPTYEQYF.